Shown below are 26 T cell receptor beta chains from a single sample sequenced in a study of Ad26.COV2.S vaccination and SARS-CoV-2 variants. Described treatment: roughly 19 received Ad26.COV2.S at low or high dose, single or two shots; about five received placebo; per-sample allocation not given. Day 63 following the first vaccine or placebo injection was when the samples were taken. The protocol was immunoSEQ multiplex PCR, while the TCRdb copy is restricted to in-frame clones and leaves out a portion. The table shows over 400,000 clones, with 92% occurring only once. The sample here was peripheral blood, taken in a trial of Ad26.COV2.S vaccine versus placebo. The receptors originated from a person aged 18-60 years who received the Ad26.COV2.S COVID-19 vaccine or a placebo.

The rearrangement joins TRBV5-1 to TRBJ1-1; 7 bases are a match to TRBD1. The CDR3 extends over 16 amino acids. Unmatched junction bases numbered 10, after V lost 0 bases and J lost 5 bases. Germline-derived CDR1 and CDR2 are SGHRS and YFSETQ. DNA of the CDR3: TGCGCCAGCAGCTTGGGGCCCCAGGGGGGGGAGACTGAAGCTTTCTTT. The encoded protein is CASSLGPQGGETEAFF. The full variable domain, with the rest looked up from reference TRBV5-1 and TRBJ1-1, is KAGVTQTPRYLIKTRGQQVTLSCSPISGHRSVSWYQQTPGQGLQFLFEYFSETQRNKGNFPGRFSGRQFSNSRSEMNVSTLELGDSALYLCASSLGPQGGETEAFFGQGTRLTVV.

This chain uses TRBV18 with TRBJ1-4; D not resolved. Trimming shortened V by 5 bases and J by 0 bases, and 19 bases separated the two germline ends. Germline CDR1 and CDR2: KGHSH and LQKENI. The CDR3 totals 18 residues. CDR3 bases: TGTGCCAGCTCAGCCGTGAGGGTAGAGTACGCAACTAATGAAAAACTGTTTTTT. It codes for CASSAVRVEYATNEKLFF.

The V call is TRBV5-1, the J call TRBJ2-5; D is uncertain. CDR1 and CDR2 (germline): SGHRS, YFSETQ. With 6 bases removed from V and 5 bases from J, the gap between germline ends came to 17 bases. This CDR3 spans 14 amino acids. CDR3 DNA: TGCGCCAGCACCCTTGGAGAGGTAACGGAGACCCAGTACTTC. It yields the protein CASTLGEVTETQYF.

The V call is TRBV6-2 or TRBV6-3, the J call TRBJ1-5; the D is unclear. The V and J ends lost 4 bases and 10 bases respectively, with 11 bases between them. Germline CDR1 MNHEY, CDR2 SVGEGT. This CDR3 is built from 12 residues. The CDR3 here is CASSSNLGPQHF. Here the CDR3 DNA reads TGTGCCAGCAGTTCTAACCTCGGTCCCCAGCATTTT.

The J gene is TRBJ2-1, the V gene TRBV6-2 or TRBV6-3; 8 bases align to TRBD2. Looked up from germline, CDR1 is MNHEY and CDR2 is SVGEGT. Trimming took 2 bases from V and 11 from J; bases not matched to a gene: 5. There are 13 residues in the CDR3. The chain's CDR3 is CASSYHPGGQQFF. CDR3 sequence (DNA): TGTGCCAGCAGTTACCACCCGGGGGGGCAGCAGTTCTTC.

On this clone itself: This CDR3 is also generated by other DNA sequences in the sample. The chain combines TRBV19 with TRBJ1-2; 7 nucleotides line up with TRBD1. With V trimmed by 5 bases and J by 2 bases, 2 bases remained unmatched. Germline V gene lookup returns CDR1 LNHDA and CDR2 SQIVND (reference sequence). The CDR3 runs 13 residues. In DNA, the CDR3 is TGTGCCAGTAGTGGACAGGCCAACTATGGCTACACCTTC. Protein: CASSGQANYGYTF.

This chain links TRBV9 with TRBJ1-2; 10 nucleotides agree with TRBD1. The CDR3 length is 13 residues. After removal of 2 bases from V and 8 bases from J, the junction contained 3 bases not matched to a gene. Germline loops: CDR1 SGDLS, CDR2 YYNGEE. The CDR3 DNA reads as TGTGCCAGCAGCGTGGGGACAGGGGACGGCTACACCTTC. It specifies CASSVGTGDGYTF.

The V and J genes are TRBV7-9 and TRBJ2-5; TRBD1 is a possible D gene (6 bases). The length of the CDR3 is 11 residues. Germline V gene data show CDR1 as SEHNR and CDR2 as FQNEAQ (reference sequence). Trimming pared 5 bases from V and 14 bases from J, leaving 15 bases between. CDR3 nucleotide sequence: TGTGCCAGCAGCGAGGGACGAGGGGGATACTTC. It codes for CASSEGRGGYF.

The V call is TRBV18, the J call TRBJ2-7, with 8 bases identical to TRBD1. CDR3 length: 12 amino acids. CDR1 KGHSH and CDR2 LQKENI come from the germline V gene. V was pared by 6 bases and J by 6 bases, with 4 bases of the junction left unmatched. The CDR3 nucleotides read TGTGCCAGCTCCCAGGACAGGGCCGAGCAGTACTTC. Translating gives CASSQDRAEQYF. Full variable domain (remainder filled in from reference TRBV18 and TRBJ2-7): NAGVMQNPRHLVRRRGQEARLRCSPMKGHSHVYWYRQLPEEGLKFMVYLQKENIIDESGMPKERFSAEFPKEGPSILRIQQVVRGDSAAYFCASSQDRAEQYFGPGTRLTVT.

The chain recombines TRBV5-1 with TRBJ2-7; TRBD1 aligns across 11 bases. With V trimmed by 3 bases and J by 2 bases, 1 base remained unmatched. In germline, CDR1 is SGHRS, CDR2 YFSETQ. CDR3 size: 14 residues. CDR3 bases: TGCGCCAGCAGCTGGACAGGGGGCACCTACGAGCAGTACTTC. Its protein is CASSWTGGTYEQYF.

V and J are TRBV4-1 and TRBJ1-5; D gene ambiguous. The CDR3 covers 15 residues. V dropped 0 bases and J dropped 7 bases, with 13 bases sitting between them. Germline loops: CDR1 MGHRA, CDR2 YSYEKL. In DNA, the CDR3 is TGCGCCAGCAGCCAAGATTCGGTGCCGGGCCAGCCCCAGCATTTT. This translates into CASSQDSVPGQPQHF.

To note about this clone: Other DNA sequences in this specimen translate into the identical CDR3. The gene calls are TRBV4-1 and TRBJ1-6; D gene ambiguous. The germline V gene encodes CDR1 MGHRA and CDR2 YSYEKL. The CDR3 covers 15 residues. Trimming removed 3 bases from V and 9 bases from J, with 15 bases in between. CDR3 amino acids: CASSQDTIQFSPLHF. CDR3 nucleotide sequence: TGCGCCAGCAGCCAGGATACAATTCAGTTTTCACCCCTCCACTTT.

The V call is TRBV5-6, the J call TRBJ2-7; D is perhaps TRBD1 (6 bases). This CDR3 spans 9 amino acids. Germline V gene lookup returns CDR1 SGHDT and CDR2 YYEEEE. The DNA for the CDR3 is TGTGCCAGCAGGCAGGGGCGTAGTGTC. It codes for CASRQGRSV.

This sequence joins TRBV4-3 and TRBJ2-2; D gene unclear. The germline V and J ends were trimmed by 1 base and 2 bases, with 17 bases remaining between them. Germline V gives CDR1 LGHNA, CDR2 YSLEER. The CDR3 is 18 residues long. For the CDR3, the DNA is TGCGCCAGCAGCCAAGCGACACCGCACCCTTCTAACACCGGGGAGCTGTTTTTT. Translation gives CASSQATPHPSNTGELFF.

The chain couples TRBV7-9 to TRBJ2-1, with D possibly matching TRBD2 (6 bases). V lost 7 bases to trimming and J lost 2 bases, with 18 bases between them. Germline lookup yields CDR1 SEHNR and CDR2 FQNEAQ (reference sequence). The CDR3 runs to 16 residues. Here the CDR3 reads CASTKDGRGPYNEQFF. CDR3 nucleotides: TGTGCCAGCACCAAGGACGGGCGGGGACCCTACAATGAGCAGTTCTTC.

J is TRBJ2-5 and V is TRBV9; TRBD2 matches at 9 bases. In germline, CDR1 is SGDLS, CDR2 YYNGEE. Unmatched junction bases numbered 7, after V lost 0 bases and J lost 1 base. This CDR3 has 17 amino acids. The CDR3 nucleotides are TGTGCCAGCAGCGTAGCTACCGGCGGGGGGGTCCAAGAGACCCAGTACTTC. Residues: CASSVATGGGVQETQYF.

CDR3 amino acids: CASSQEQRGGLNEQFF. In DNA form, the CDR3 reads TGCGCCAGCAGCCAAGAACAGCGGGGGGGATTGAATGAGCAGTTCTTC. This rearrangement joins TRBV4-3 to TRBJ2-1; 10 nucleotides match TRBD2. The CDR3 has 16 amino acids. Losses at the gene ends were 0 bases for V and 7 bases for J; bases not matched to a gene: 6. Germline V gene sequence: CDR1 LGHNA, CDR2 YSLEER.

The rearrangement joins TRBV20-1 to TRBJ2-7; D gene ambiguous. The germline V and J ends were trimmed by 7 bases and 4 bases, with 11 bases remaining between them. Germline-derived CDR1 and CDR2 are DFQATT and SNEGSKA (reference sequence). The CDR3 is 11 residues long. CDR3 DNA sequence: TGCAGTGGATCCTCCAGTTACGAGCAGTACTTC. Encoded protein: CSGSSSYEQYF.

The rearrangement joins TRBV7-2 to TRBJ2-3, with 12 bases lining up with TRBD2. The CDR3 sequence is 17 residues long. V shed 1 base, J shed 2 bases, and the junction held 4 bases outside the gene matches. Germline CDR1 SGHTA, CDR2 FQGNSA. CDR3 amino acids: CASSLELAGGNTDTQYF. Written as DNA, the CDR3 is TGTGCCAGCAGCTTAGAACTAGCGGGGGGTAACACAGATACGCAGTATTTT. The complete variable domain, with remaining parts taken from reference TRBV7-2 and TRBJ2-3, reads GAGVSQSPSNKVTEKGKDVELRCDPISGHTALYWYRQSLGQGLEFLIYFQGNSAPDKSGLPSDRFSAERTGGSVSTLTIQRTQQEDSAVYLCASSLELAGGNTDTQYFGPGTRLTVL.

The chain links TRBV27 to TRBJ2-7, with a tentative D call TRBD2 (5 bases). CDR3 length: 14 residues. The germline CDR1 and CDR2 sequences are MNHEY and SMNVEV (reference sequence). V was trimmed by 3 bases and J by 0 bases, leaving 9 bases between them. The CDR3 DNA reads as TGTGCCAGCAGTTTCAGCGGTGGCTCCTACGAGCAGTACTTC. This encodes CASSFSGGSYEQYF.

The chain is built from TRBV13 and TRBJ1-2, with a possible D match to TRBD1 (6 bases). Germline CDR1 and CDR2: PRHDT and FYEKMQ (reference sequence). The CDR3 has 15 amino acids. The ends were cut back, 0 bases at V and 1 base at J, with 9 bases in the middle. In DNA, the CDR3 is TGTGCCAGCAGCTTAGGGGACAGAATTAACTATGGCTACACCTTC. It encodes CASSLGDRINYGYTF.

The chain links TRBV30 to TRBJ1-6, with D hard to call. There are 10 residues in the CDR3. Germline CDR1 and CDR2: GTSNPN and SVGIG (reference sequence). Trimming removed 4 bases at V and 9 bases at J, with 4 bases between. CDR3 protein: CAWNGSPLHF. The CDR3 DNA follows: TGTGCCTGGAACGGTTCACCCCTCCACTTT. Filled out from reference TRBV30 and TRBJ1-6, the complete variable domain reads SQTIHQWPATLVQPVGSPLSLECTVEGTSNPNLYWYRQAAGRGLQLLFYSVGIGQISSEVPQNLSASRPQDRQFILSSKKLLLSDSGFYLCAWNGSPLHFGNGTRLTVT.

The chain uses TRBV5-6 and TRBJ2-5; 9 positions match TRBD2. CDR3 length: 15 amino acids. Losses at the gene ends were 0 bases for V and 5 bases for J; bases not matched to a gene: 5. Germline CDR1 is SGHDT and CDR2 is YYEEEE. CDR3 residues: CASSLGSGGQETQYF. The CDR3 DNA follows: TGTGCCAGCAGCTTGGGGAGCGGGGGGCAGGAGACCCAGTACTTC. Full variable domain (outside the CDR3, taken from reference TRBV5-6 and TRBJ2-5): DAGVTQSPTHLIKTRGQQVTLRCSPKSGHDTVSWYQQALGQGPQFIFQYYEEEERQRGNFPDRFSGHQFPNYSSELNVNALLLGDSALYLCASSLGSGGQETQYFGPGTRLLVL.

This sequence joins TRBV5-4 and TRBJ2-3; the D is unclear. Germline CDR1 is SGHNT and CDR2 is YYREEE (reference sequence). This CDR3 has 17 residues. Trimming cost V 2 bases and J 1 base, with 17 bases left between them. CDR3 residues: CASSFIGWGRGTDTQYF. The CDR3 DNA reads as TGTGCCAGCAGCTTTATTGGTTGGGGTAGGGGCACAGATACGCAGTATTTT.

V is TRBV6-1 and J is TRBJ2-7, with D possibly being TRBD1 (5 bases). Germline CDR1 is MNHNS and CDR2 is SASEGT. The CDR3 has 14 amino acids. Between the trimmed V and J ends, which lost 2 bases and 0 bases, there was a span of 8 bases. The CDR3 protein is CASSEPQGSYEQYF. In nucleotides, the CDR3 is TGTGCCAGCAGTGAACCCCAGGGCTCCTACGAGCAGTACTTC.

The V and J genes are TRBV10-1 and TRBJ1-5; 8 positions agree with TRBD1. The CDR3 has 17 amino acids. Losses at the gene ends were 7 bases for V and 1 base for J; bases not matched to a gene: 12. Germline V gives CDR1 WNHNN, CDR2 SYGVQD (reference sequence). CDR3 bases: TGCGCCAGCAAGGACAGGGTGGCGGGGATGAGCAATCAGCCCCAGCATTTT. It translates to CASKDRVAGMSNQPQHF.